The 7 T cell receptor beta chains in this list originate from one sample, sequenced in a study of shared clonotypes between healthy human individuals. The data were produced by immunoSEQ multiplex PCR, yet TCRdb's version contains in-frame clones alone and is incomplete. This repertoire shows 1.5 million to 2.5 million clones, about 95% found once; its top ten account for 0.95% to 1.5%. CD45RO-negative, CCR7-positively selected cells formed the naive CD8 fraction, excluding terminally differentiated effector memory CD45RA+ cells. The sample consisted of naive CD8+ T cells sorted from blood. The receptors stem from a man in his late teens or twenties in good health.

Regarding this clone: At the DNA level, this CDR3 is encoded by other sequences in the same sample as well. The chain carries TRBV6-5 and TRBJ1-2; D ambiguous. This CDR3 contains 15 residues. Trimming took 0 bases from V and 5 from J, leaving 13 bases between them. Germline lookup yields CDR1 MNHEY and CDR2 SVGAGI. CDR3 residues: CASSYSPGGGYGYTF. The CDR3 region has the DNA TGTGCCAGCAGTTACTCGCCGGGAGGTGGTTATGGCTACACCTTC.

The chain is built from TRBV7-2 and TRBJ2-5; 7 bases are a match to TRBD2. In germline, CDR1 is SGHTA, CDR2 FQGNSA. Unmatched junction bases numbered 12, after V lost 7 bases and J lost 4 bases. The CDR3 consists of 15 residues. CDR3: CASTPPGGGVETQYF. CDR3 nucleotides: TGTGCCAGCACCCCTCCCGGGGGAGGGGTAGAGACCCAGTACTTC.

As regards this clone: A read error is possible here, since a much larger clone lies one base away. In the same sample, other DNA sequences code for this CDR3. The gene calls are TRBV6-6 and TRBJ1-1; D gene ambiguous. Germline V CDR1 and CDR2: MNHNY, SVGAGI (reference sequence). This CDR3 has 12 amino acids. V was shortened by 2 bases and J by 1 base, with 2 bases between the two germline ends. The CDR3 here is CASSYENTEAFF. Written as DNA, the CDR3 is TGTGCCAGCAGTTACGAGAACACTGAAGCTTTCTTT.

The chain is built from TRBV6-5 and TRBJ2-1; the match to TRBD2 covers 7 bases. Trimming cost V 4 bases and J 1 base; bases outside gene matches: 4. This CDR3 region has 15 residues. CDR1 and CDR2 (germline): MNHEY, SVGAGI. For the CDR3, the DNA is TGTGCCAGCAGTTCCGACGGGGGGTCCTACAATGAGCAGTTCTTC. As protein: CASSSDGGSYNEQFF.

About this clone: This CDR3 is also generated by other DNA sequences in the sample. J is TRBJ2-7 and V is TRBV9; D remains unclear. The CDR3 length is 15 residues. Germline loops: CDR1 SGDLS, CDR2 YYNGEE. Between the trimmed V and J ends, which lost 0 bases and 0 bases, there was a span of 10 bases. This CDR3 is CASSVGAVSSYEQYF. CDR3 in DNA: TGTGCCAGCAGCGTAGGGGCCGTGAGCTCCTACGAGCAGTACTTC.

This chain uses TRBV28 with TRBJ1-4, with TRBD1 identical over 10 bases. CDR1 and CDR2 (germline): MDHEN, SYDVKM. The CDR3 length is 14 residues. V lost 5 bases and J lost 8; bases outside the gene matches: 5. CDR3 nucleotides: TGTGCCAGCAGTCAGACAGGGGGCCGAGAAAAACTGTTTTTT. Protein product: CASSQTGGREKLFF. The full variable domain, with the rest looked up from reference TRBV28 and TRBJ1-4, is DVKVTQSSRYLVKRTGEKVFLECVQDMDHENMFWYRQDPGLGLRLIYFSYDVKMKEKGDIPEGYSVSREKKERFSLILESASTNQTSMYLCASSQTGGREKLFFGSGTQLSVL.

The V and J genes are TRBV6-6 and TRBJ1-1, with D tentatively TRBD1 (5 bases). Deletions cut 5 bases from V and 0 bases from J, with 13 bases between. In germline, CDR1 is MNHNY, CDR2 SVGAGI (reference sequence). There are 15 residues in the CDR3. The chain's CDR3 is CASSLGQGVNTEAFF. DNA of the CDR3: TGTGCCAGCAGTCTGGGGCAAGGGGTGAACACTGAAGCTTTCTTT.